The clone carrying this T cell receptor (beta chain) occurred a few times. Its antigen is as yet unknown. Total RNA extracted from each sample amounted to at least 5 micrograms. This sample stems from a study of blood T cells in healthy people across ages. Overall study results and limits: Shifts in expanded clonotypes may have been confounded by donor CMV status, which was unknown.

Next came a second PCR, run for about 7 to 12 cycles, which used a sample-barcoded 5' primer along with a J-beta primer mix. Every molecule of cDNA carried a tag from a template-switch adaptor with 12 random nucleotides. TCRdb re-called the 5' RACE reads through MiXCR, storing one row per CDR3 protein. Of some 1 million distinct CDR3 sequences listed, under 55% were seen once; the top ten hold 15% to 20%. V was shortened by 4 bases and J by 5 bases, with 15 bases between the two germline ends. The germline gives CDR1 GTSNPN, CDR2 SVGIG (reference sequence). The CDR3 covers 13 residues. The sequence derives from a woman aged 55-69 years in good health. The chain links TRBV30 to TRBJ2-7; tentatively, D is TRBD2 (5 bases). The sequencing sample was made of blood. The DNA for the CDR3 is TGTGCCTGGAAGCTCAGAGGGTTCCACGAGCAGTACTTC. It encodes CAWKLRGFHEQYF.